This T cell receptor beta chain was recovered during a study of blood T cell repertoires in COVID-19. Study details: Researchers got acute and convalescent COVID-19 samples from the United States, Italy and Spain. PBMCs, B-cell-depleted T cells, or T cells provided the cDNA or gDNA that made up the material.

Trimming shortened V by 0 bases and J by 6 bases, and 8 bases separated the two germline ends. There are 13 residues in the CDR3. The germline V gene has CDR1 LNHNV and CDR2 YYDKDF (reference sequence). In the authors' workflow: Cell counts per sample came from amplifying reference gene primers. Clones were read by immunoSEQ multiplex PCR, and TCRdb kept only the in-frame ones, dropping some. The V and J calls and clone size are taken from that table; D and trimming were inferred from the DNA. The table includes tens of thousands of clones, over 80% detected once. The specimen was peripheral blood. The chain couples TRBV15 to TRBJ2-5; D not resolved. This TCR came from a human donor in a cohort sampled during active COVID-19. The CDR3 protein is CATSRDFDKTQYF. In DNA form, the CDR3 reads TGTGCCACCAGCAGAGATTTCGACAAGACCCAGTACTTC.